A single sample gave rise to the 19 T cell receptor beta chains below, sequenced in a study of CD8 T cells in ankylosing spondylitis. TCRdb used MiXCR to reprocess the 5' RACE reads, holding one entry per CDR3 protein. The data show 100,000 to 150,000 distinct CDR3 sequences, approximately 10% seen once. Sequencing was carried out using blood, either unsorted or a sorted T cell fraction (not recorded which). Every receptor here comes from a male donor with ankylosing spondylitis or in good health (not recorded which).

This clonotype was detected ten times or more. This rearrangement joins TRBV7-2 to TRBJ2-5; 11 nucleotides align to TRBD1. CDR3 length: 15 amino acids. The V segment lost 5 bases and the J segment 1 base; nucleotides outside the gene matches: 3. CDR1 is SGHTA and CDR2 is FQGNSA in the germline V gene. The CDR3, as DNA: TGTGCCAGCAGCCGGACAGGGGGCCTCCAAGAGACCCAGTACTTC. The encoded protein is CASSRTGGLQETQYF.

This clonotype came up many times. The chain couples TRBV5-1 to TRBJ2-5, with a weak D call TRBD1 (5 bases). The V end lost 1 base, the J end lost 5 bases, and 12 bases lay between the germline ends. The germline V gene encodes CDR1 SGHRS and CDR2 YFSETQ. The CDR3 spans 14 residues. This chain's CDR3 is CASSLSAGLETQYF. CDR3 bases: TGCGCCAGCAGCTTGTCAGCAGGGTTGGAGACCCAGTACTTC.

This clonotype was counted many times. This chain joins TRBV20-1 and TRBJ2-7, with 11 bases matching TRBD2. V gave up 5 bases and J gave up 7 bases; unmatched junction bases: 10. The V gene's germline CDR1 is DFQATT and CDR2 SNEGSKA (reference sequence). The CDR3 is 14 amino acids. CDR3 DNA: TGCAGTGCTCCTATAGCGGGAGGGCCGCGGGAGCAGTACTTC. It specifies CSAPIAGGPREQYF.

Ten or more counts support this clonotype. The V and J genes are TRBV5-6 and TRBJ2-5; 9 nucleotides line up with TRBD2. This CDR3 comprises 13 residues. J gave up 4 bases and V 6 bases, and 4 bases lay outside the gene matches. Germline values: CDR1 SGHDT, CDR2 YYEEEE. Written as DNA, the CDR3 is TGTGCCAGCACCTTAGCGGGAGTAGAGACCCAGTACTTC. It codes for CASTLAGVETQYF.

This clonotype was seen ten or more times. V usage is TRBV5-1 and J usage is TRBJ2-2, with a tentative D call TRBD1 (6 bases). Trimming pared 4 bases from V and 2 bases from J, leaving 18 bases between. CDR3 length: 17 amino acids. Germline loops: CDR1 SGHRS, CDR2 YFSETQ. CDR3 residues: CASSRHEQGVNTGELFF. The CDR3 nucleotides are TGCGCCAGCAGCCGACACGAACAGGGAGTAAACACCGGGGAGCTGTTTTTT. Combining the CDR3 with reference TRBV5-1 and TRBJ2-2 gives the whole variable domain KAGVTQTPRYLIKTRGQQVTLSCSPISGHRSVSWYQQTPGQGLQFLFEYFSETQRNKGNFPGRFSGRQFSNSRSEMNVSTLELGDSALYLCASSRHEQGVNTGELFFGEGSRLTVL.

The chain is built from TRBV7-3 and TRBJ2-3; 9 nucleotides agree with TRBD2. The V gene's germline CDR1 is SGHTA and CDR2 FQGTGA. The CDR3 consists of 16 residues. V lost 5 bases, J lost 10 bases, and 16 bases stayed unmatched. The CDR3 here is CASSPGLAGRRGAQYF. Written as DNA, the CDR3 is TGTGCCAGCAGCCCGGGACTAGCAGGCCGTCGCGGGGCGCAGTATTTT.

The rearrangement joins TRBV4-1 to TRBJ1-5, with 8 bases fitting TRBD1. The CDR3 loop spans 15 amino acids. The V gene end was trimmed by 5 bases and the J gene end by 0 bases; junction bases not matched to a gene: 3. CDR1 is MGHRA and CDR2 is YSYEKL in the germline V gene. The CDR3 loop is CASSTDRDSNQPQHF. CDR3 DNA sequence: TGCGCCAGCAGCACGGACAGGGATAGCAATCAGCCCCAGCATTTT.

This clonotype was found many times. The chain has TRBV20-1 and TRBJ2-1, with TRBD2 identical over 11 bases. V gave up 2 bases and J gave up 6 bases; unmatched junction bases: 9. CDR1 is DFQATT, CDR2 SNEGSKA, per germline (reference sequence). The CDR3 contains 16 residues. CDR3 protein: CSARRGSGRAANEQFF. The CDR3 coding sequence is TGCAGTGCTAGAAGGGGTAGCGGGAGGGCAGCCAATGAGCAGTTCTTC.

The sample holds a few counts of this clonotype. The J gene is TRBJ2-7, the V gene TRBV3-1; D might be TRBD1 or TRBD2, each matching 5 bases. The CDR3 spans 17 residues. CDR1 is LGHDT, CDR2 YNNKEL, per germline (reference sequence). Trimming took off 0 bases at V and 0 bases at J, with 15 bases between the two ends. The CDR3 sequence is CASSQDFRGQRSYEQYF. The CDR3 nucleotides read TGTGCCAGCAGCCAAGATTTTCGGGGCCAGCGCTCCTACGAGCAGTACTTC.

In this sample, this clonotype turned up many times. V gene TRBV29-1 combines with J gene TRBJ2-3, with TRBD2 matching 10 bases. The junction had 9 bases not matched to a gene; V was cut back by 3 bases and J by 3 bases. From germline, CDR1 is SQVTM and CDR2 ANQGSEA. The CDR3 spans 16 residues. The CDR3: CSVERAKREGTDTQYF. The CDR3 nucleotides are TGCAGCGTTGAGAGGGCGAAGCGGGAGGGGACAGATACGCAGTATTTT.

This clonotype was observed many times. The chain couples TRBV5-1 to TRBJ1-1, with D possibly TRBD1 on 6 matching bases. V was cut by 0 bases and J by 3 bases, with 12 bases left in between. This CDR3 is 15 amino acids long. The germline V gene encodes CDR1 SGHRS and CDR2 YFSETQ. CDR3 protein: CASSLDGRGDTEAFF. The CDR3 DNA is TGCGCCAGCAGCTTGGACGGCAGGGGTGACACTGAAGCTTTCTTT.

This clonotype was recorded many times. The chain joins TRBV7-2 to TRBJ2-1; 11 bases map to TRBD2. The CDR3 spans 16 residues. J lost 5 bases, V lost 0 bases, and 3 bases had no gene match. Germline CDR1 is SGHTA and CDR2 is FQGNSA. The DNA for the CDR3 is TGTGCCAGCAGCTTAGCGCTAGCGGGAGGAAACAATGAGCAGTTCTTC. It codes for CASSLALAGGNNEQFF. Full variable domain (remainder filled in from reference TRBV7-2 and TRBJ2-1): GAGVSQSPSNKVTEKGKDVELRCDPISGHTALYWYRQSLGQGLEFLIYFQGNSAPDKSGLPSDRFSAERTGGSVSTLTIQRTQQEDSAVYLCASSLALAGGNNEQFFGPGTRLTVL.

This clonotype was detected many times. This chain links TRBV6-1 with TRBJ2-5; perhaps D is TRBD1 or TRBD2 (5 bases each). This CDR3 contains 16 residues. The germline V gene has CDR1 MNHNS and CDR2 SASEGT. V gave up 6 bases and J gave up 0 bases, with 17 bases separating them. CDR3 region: CASSLGVLTNQETQYF. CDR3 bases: TGTGCCAGCAGCTTGGGGGTTCTAACCAACCAAGAGACCCAGTACTTC.

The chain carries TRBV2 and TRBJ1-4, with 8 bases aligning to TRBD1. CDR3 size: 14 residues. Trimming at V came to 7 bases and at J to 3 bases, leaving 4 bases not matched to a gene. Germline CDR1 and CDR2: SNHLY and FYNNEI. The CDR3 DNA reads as TGTGCCAGCAAACGACAGGGGCCTAATGAAAAACTGTTTTTT. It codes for CASKRQGPNEKLFF. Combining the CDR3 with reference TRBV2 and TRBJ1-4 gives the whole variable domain EPEVTQTPSHQVTQMGQEVILRCVPISNHLYFYWYRQILGQKVEFLVSFYNNEISEKSEIFDDQFSVERPDGSNFTLKIRSTKLEDSAMYFCASKRQGPNEKLFFGSGTQLSVL.

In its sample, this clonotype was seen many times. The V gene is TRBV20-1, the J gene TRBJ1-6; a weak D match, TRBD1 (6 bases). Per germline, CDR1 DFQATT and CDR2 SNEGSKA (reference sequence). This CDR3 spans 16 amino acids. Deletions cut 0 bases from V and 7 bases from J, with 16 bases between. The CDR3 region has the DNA TGCAGTGCTAGAGATCCCGGACAGCGGTTAAATTCACCCCTCCACTTT. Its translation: CSARDPGQRLNSPLHF.

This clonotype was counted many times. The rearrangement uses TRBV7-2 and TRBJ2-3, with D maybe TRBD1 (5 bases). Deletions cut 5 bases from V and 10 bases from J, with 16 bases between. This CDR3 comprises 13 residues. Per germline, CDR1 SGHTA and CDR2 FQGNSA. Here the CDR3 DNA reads TGTGCCAGCAGCAACGGTCCCGACAGAGCGCAGTATTTT. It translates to CASSNGPDRAQYF.

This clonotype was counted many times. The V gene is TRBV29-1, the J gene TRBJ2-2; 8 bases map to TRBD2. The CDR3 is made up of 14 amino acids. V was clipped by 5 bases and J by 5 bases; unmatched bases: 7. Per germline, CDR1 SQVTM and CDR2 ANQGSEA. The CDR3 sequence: CSVRAGGLTGELFF. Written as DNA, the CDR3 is TGCAGCGTTAGGGCGGGAGGTCTGACCGGGGAGCTGTTTTTT.

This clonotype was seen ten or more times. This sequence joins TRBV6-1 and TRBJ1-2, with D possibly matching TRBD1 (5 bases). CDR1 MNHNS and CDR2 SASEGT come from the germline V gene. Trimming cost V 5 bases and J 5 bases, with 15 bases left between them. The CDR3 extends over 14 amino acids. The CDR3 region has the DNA TGTGCCAGCAGTAAAACCGGGACGCCTTATGGCTACACCTTC. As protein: CASSKTGTPYGYTF.

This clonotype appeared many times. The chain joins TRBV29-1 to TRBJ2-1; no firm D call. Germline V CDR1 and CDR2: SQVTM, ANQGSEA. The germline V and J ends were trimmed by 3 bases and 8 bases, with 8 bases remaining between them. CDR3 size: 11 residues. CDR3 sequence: CSVEWAYEQFF. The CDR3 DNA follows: TGCAGCGTTGAGTGGGCTTATGAGCAGTTCTTC.